These 25 T cell receptor beta chains came from one sample sequenced in a study of tumor-infiltrating lymphocytes in primary liver carcinoma (dated by TCRdb to about 2017). Total RNA and DNA were co-extracted from roughly 20-30 mg of bulk tissue with the AllPrep DNA/RNA mini kit, without cell sorting. Instrument on record: Illumina HiSeq 2500. Starting from around 500 ng total RNA, TCRbeta-specific cDNA was produced by reverse transcription with a constant-region primer and ProtoScript II reverse transcriptase. TCRbeta libraries were built with three nested multiplex PCR rounds, a slightly modified ARM-PCR procedure. Each of the first two PCR rounds ran for roughly 9 cycles and used multiplex TRBV1-TRBV30 forward primers together with a Cbeta reverse primer. TCRdb ran its own pipeline on the public reads, namely fastp trimming at Q25 and MiXCR clone calling, and kept in-frame beta chains. Rows are unified per CDR3 protein, each entry keeping the most common DNA and genes. Counted in this sample were about 54,000 distinct CDR3 sequences; around 79% of them appeared once. The ten largest account for roughly 26% of the sample.

Material: liver tumor tissue from sampling region 2. Reading the label with the study, this specimen's cell subset or site is: tumor region T2, inferior pole. The receptors shown here come from a man aged 40-49 years with primary liver carcinoma and hepatitis B virus infection.

This clonotype was counted once. This chain connects TRBV29-1 to TRBJ2-1; 10 positions agree with TRBD1. The CDR3 contains 14 residues. CDR1 SQVTM and CDR2 ANQGSEA come from the germline V gene. Losses at the gene ends were 7 bases for V and 11 bases for J; bases not matched to a gene: 14. CDR3 sequence (DNA): TGCAGCGGATTGTCGGGACAGGGGATGGATAAGCAGTTCTTC. It is translated as CSGLSGQGMDKQFF.

A note on this clonotype: The conserved closing phenylalanine or tryptophan is absent in this CDR3, likely reflecting a read error. The chain recombines TRBV5-4 with TRBJ2-7, with TRBD2 as a possible D gene (5 bases). Germline V lookup: CDR1 SGHNT, CDR2 YYREEE (reference sequence). The CDR3 extends over 15 amino acids. The CDR3 nucleotides are TGTGCCGGCAGCTGGGGTGGATTAGTCGGGGACGAGCAGTACTCT. This codes for CAGSWGGLVGDEQYS.

Concerning this clonotype itself: Its ends do not fully match the called genes, so a read error is possible. The chain recombines TRBV30 with TRBJ2-1; D is unclear. Germline V lookup: CDR1 GTSNPN, CDR2 SVGIG (reference sequence). The CDR3 length is 13 residues. In nucleotides, the CDR3 is TGTGCCTGGAGGGTGAACAGATACAATGAGCGGTTCTTC. Protein sequence: CAWRVNRYNERFF.

This clonotype was seen just once. The conserved final phenylalanine or tryptophan is absent from the CDR3, which likely points to a read error. The CDR3 nucleotides are TGTGCCAAGAGTACCCCAGTCGCACAAGAGACCCAGTACCTC. Translated, it gives CAKSTPVAQETQYL. V is TRBV12-3 or TRBV12-4 and J is TRBJ2-5; no reliable D call. This CDR3 spans 14 amino acids. Trimming removed 10 bases from V and 2 bases from J, with 17 bases in between.

Points on this clonotype: This sequence may be a read error, since a much larger clone differs from it by one base. Since no conserved phenylalanine or tryptophan closes the CDR3, a read error is the likely cause. V usage is TRBV28 and J usage is TRBJ1-1; D ambiguous. This CDR3 comprises 14 residues. Per the germline V gene, CDR1 is MDHEN and CDR2 is SYDVKM. The V end lost 5 bases, the J end lost 0 bases, and 10 bases lay between the germline ends. In DNA, the CDR3 is TGTGCCAGCAGTGTGGCGGGCGTGAACACTGAAGCTTTCCTT. This gives the protein CASSVAGVNTEAFL.

Turning to this clonotype: An end of the junction does not agree with germline; a read error may underlie this. The CDR3 DNA is TGTGCCAGCAGCCAAATAGAGATGCGGCAGCCCCTGCATTTT. Its protein product is CASSQIEMRQPLHF. The chain uses TRBV4-2 and TRBJ1-5, with unresolved D. Germline values: CDR1 LGHNA, CDR2 YNFKEQ. The CDR3 has 14 residues.

Of note for this clonotype: The germline gene is not matched at one end of the junction; a read error may be the cause. CDR3 region: CASSFGPGPGEQYF. DNA for the CDR3: TGTGCAAGCAGTTTTGGACCAGGCCCGGGCGAGCAGTACTTC. The J gene is TRBJ2-7, the V gene TRBV12-3 or TRBV12-4; D uncertain. The CDR3 covers 14 residues.

This clonotype has at least ten counts. This CDR3 is CASSSPGQGAGDTQYF. Written as DNA, the CDR3 is TGTGCCAGCAGCTCCCCGGGACAGGGGGCGGGAGATACGCAGTATTTT. The chain uses TRBV6-6 and TRBJ2-3, with TRBD1 identical over 12 bases. The CDR3 sequence is 16 residues long. V lost 6 bases, J lost 5 bases, and 9 bases stayed unmatched. Germline CDR1 MNHNY, CDR2 SVGAGI (reference sequence).

This clonotype has ten or more counts. CDR3 sequence reads: CAIKGQGPQETQYF. Here the CDR3 DNA reads TGTGCCATCAAGGGACAGGGACCCCAAGAGACCCAGTACTTC. This chain uses TRBV10-3 with TRBJ2-5; 9 bases are shared with TRBD1. Trimming at V came to 7 bases and at J to 1 base, leaving 4 bases not matched to a gene. Germline V gene sequence: CDR1 ENHRY, CDR2 SYGVKD. The length of the CDR3 is 14 residues.

This chain links TRBV7-2 with TRBJ2-1, with 7 bases matching TRBD1. CDR1 is SGHTA and CDR2 is FQGNSA in the germline V gene. V shed 5 bases, J shed 4 bases, and the junction held 8 bases outside the gene matches. This CDR3 spans 15 amino acids. The CDR3 DNA follows: TGTGCCAGCAGCCCGAACAGGGGAGAATACAATGAGCAGTTCTTC. This codes for CASSPNRGEYNEQFF.

This clonotype was found once. A junction end diverges from the germline sequence, so it may reflect a read error. The V call is TRBV7-9, the J call TRBJ2-1; maybe TRBD2 (5 bases). Germline CDR1 reads SEHNR; CDR2 reads FQNEAQ (reference sequence). The CDR3 is made up of 13 amino acids. Here the CDR3 reads CACSLAYGNEQFF. The CDR3 DNA reads TGTGCCTGCAGCTTAGCGTATGGGAATGAGCAGTTCTTC. The full variable domain, completed using reference TRBV7-9 and TRBJ2-1, is DTGVSQNPRHKITKRGQNVTFRCDPISEHNRLYWYRQTLGQGPEFLTYFQNEAQLEKSRLLSDRFSAERPKGSFSTLEIQRTEQGDSAMYLCACSLAYGNEQFFGPGTRLTVL.

In regard to this clonotype: One junction end disagrees with the germline gene, perhaps due to a read error. This chain joins TRBV28 and TRBJ1-4; D call uncertain. The CDR3 loop spans 16 amino acids. In germline, CDR1 is MDHEN, CDR2 SYDVKM. Written as DNA, the CDR3 is TGTGCCAACAGTTCCTCGACTAGGAGTGGGAGGGAAAAACTGTTTTTT. Its protein is CANSSSTRSGREKLFF.

To note about this clonotype: Lacking the conserved final phenylalanine or tryptophan, this CDR3 likely reflects a read error. The chain uses TRBV29-1 and TRBJ2-7, with D perhaps TRBD1 (5 bases). Germline values: CDR1 SQVTM, CDR2 ANQGSEA. Trimming took 6 bases from V and 5 from J, leaving 17 bases between them. CDR3 length: 13 amino acids. This CDR3 is CSVNRSGRNEQYS. Here the CDR3 DNA reads TGCAGCGTCAACAGGAGTGGACGGAACGAGCAGTACTCC.

Remarks on this clonotype: Given the absence of the conserved phenylalanine or tryptophan at the CDR3 end, a read error is likely. DNA for the CDR3: TGTGCCAACAGCCCCGAGACTAGACTAGATACGCAGTATTTG. Its protein product is CANSPETRLDTQYL. The genes are TRBV11-2 and TRBJ2-3; D may be TRBD2 (6 bases). The CDR3 contains 14 residues. The germline CDR1 and CDR2 sequences are SGHAT and FQNNGV.

This chain connects TRBV12-3 or TRBV12-4 to TRBJ2-1, with 11 positions matching TRBD2. V dropped 7 bases and J dropped 6; count of bases not matched to a gene: 8. The CDR3 contains 15 residues. DNA of the CDR3: TGTGCCAGCATCCCCGGGACTAGCGGCCTCAATGAGCAGTTCTTC. Translated: CASIPGTSGLNEQFF.

This clonotype was picked up one time. Without the conserved terminal phenylalanine or tryptophan, this CDR3 likely stems from a read error. The chain joins TRBV6-2 or TRBV6-3 to TRBJ2-5, with no clear D. CDR3 size: 15 residues. The V and J ends lost 2 bases and 7 bases respectively, with 17 bases between them. The germline V gene has CDR1 MNHEY and CDR2 SVGEGT. CDR3 nucleotide sequence: TGTGCCAGCAGTTACACTCCTGGGCCGCCGGCGACCCAGTACGTC. Its protein is CASSYTPGPPATQYV.

The chain couples TRBV6-1 to TRBJ2-3; a weak D match, TRBD1 (6 bases). The CDR3 is 12 amino acids. From germline, CDR1 is MNHNS and CDR2 SASEGT. This chain's CDR3 is CANRVTTDTQYF. DNA of the CDR3: TGTGCAAACAGGGTTACCACAGATACGCAGTATTTT.

About this clonotype itself: Compared with germline, one end of the junction differs, possibly owing to a read error. The rearrangement links TRBV6-5 to TRBJ1-2; D is unclear. The CDR3 loop spans 15 amino acids. CDR1 MNHEY and CDR2 SVGAGI come from the germline V gene. The CDR3: CANSVGSSTNYGYTF. The CDR3 DNA is TGTGCCAACAGTGTAGGGAGTTCGACTAACTATGGCTACACCTTC.

The chain joins TRBV10-3 to TRBJ2-3; 7 nucleotides match TRBD1. In germline, CDR1 is ENHRY, CDR2 SYGVKD. The CDR3 length is 16 residues. V dropped 7 bases and J dropped 5; count of bases not matched to a gene: 15. The CDR3 is CAINVSKGAVRDTQYF. CDR3 in DNA: TGTGCCATCAATGTGTCGAAGGGGGCCGTCAGAGATACGCAGTATTTT.

In the case of this clonotype: It may be a read error: a sequence one base away is much more abundant. The rearrangement links TRBV7-9 to TRBJ2-3; D is perhaps TRBD1 (5 bases). The CDR3 has 13 amino acids. Germline lookup yields CDR1 SEHNR and CDR2 FQNEAQ (reference sequence). The CDR3 region is CASSSQLTGTQYF. The DNA for the CDR3 is TGTGCCAGCAGCTCCCAACTCACAGGTACGCAGTATTTT.

Details on this clonotype: One base away lies a much larger clone, so this may be a sequencing read error. The conserved phenylalanine or tryptophan is not found at the CDR3 terminus, so this likely reflects a read error. The chain is built from TRBV7-8 and TRBJ2-7; maybe TRBD2 (6 bases). CDR3 length equals 16 residues. Germline V gene data show CDR1 as SGHVS and CDR2 as FQNEAQ. V lost 1 base and J 1 base, leaving 14 bases between the germline ends. CDR3 DNA sequence: TGTGCCAGCAGCTTAGGGGGGGACGGTCCTTCCTACGAGCAGTACCTC. It codes for CASSLGGDGPSYEQYL.

The CDR3 reads CASSPRVAGEGSYYEQFF. The CDR3 nucleotides read TGTGCCAGCAGTCCTAGGGTAGCGGGAGAAGGCTCCTACTACGAGCAGTTCTTC. The J gene is TRBJ2-1, the V gene TRBV12-3 or TRBV12-4; 9 bases line up with TRBD2. With 5 bases clipped from V and 10 bases from J, the junction kept 21 bases outside the gene matches. This CDR3 region has 18 residues.

This clonotype was recorded once. The chain uses TRBV4-1 and TRBJ2-1, with TRBD2 matching 7 bases. Trimming cost V 1 base and J 0 bases; bases outside gene matches: 6. This CDR3 contains 17 residues. Looked up from germline, CDR1 is MGHRA and CDR2 is YSYEKL. CDR3 region: CASSQGPAGSSYNEQFF. Written as DNA, the CDR3 is TGCGCCAGCAGCCAAGGCCCAGCGGGGAGCTCCTACAATGAGCAGTTCTTC.

On this clonotype itself: Mismatch with germline at one junction end may stem from a read error. V usage is TRBV4-1 and J usage is TRBJ1-5; perhaps TRBD1 as D (6 bases). CDR3 length: 15 residues. CDR1 is MGHRA, CDR2 YSYEKL, per germline. CDR3 coding DNA: TGTACCAGCAGCCCCGGGGGCAGAAGCAATCAGCCCCAGCATTTT. Translating it yields CTSSPGGRSNQPQHF.

About this clonotype itself: This could be a read error, since a much larger clone is one nucleotide away. The rearrangement links TRBV28 to TRBJ1-3; possibly TRBD1 for D (6 bases). Looked up from germline, CDR1 is MDHEN and CDR2 is SYDVKM. The CDR3 sequence is 17 residues long. Trimming took 4 bases from V and 6 from J, leaving 22 bases between them. Here the CDR3 DNA reads TGTGCCAGCAGTTCCCTGTCAGGGGAGGCTCCGGAAAACACCATATATTTT. It yields the protein CASSSLSGEAPENTIYF.